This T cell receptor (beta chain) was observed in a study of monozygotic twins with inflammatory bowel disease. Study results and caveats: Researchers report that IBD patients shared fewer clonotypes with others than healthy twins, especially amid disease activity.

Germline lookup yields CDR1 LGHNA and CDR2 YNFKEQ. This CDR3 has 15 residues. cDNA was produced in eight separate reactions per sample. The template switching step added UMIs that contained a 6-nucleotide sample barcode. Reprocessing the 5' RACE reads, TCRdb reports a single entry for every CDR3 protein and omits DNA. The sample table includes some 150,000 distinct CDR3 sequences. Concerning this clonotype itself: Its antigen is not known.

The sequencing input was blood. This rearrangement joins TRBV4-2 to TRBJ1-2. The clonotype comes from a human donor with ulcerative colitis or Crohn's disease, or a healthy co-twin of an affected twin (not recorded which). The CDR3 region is CASSQDPRLTVGYTF.